The rows below give T cell receptor beta chains drawn from one sample of a study of identifying expanded T cells in peripheral blood. The table came from immunoSEQ multiplex PCR; TCRdb's copy has only in-frame clones and leaves some out. The sample includes roughly 78,000 clones, 90% of them seen just once. What was sequenced was blood. All receptors come from a person between 18 and 75 years old in good health. Each CDR3 is given with its conserved first and last residue. Each record gives: J gene, clone size, D gene, V gene, CDR3 DNA, CDR3 protein. D genes are given only for firm matches. Rows give clone size only sometimes, using once, few, many, or a class for an expanded clone.

>TRBJ2-1|NA|NA|TRBV29-1
TGCAGCGTTAGGCCGTACCTAAATGAGCAGTTCTTC
CSVRPYLNEQFF
>TRBJ1-1|NA|NA|TRBV18
TGTGCCAGCTCACGAAACACGATAATGGGGGGGAACACTGAAGCTTTCTTT
CASSRNTIMGGNTEAFF
>TRBJ2-7|NA|NA|TRBV7-2
TGTGCCAGCAGCTTAGTTCCGGAAACCTACGAGCAGTACTTC
CASSLVPETYEQYF
>TRBJ2-7|NA|TRBD1|TRBV25-1
TGTGCCAGCAGTTCATGGGACAGGGAGGGGGCCTACGAGCAGTACTTC
CASSSWDREGAYEQYF
>TRBJ2-2|NA|NA|TRBV6-5
TGTGCCAGCAGTCGAGAACTAGAACCCGGGGAGCTGTTTTTT
CASSRELEPGELFF
>TRBJ2-7|NA|NA|TRBV29-1
TGCAGCGTTGGACAGGTGAGCTCCTACGAGCAGTACTTC
CSVGQVSSYEQYF
>TRBJ2-7|NA|TRBD1|TRBV28
TGTGCCAGCACCCCGTACAGGGGGAGTGAGCAGTACTTC
CASTPYRGSEQYF
>TRBJ2-5|NA|NA|TRBV7-5
TGTGTCAGAAGCCAACAGGGGGGGGAGACCCAGTACTTC
CVRSQQGGETQYF
>TRBJ1-4|NA|NA|TRBV4-3
TGCGCCAGCAGCCAAGATTATGCAACTAATGAAAAACTGTTTTTT
CASSQDYATNEKLFF
>TRBJ1-1|NA|NA|TRBV28
TGTGCCAGCAGTTTAGTAGGGGGGAGCACTGAAGCTTTCTTT
CASSLVGGSTEAFF
>TRBJ2-1|once|TRBD1|TRBV7-8
TGTGCCAGCAGCCCAGGGGGTCATGAGCAGTTCTTC
CASSPGGHEQFF
>TRBJ2-7|NA|NA|TRBV6-5
TGTGCCAGCAGCGCAATCCGCGGCGTCGGGAGCGAGCAGTACTTC
CASSAIRGVGSEQYF
>TRBJ2-7|NA|NA|TRBV30
TGTGCCTGGAGTTCGAGTCTTACGAGCAAGTACTTC
CAWSSSLTSKYF
>TRBJ2-1|NA|NA|TRBV10-1
TGCGCCAGCAGTGACGGAGGCCCCTACAATGAGCAGTTCTTC
CASSDGGPYNEQFF
>TRBJ2-2|NA|TRBD2|TRBV11-2
TGTGCCAGCAGCTGGCGACTAGCTGTTCCCACCGGGGAGCTGTTTTTT
CASSWRLAVPTGELFF
>TRBJ2-4|NA|NA|TRBV11-2
TGTGCCAGCAGCGAAATAGGCCTAGCCAAAAACATTCAGTACTTC
CASSEIGLAKNIQYF
>TRBJ1-4|NA|NA|TRBV10-2
TGCGCCAGCAGTGAGACACTGATTCATGAAAAACTGTTTTTT
CASSETLIHEKLFF
>TRBJ1-2|few|NA|TRBV6-5
TGTGCCAGCAGTGAACAGCGTGAGGATGGCTACACCTTC
CASSEQREDGYTF
>TRBJ2-7|NA|NA|TRBV14
TGTGCCAGCAGCCAAGATCGGGAGTCCTACGAGCAGTACTTC
CASSQDRESYEQYF
>TRBJ2-3|NA|NA|TRBV11-2
TGTGCCAGCAGCCCAAGCACAGATACGCAGTATTTT
CASSPSTDTQYF
>TRBJ2-7|NA|TRBD2|TRBV4-1
TGCGCCAGCAGCCAAGCCCCTAGCGGGATTTACGAGCAGTACTTC
CASSQAPSGIYEQYF
>TRBJ1-3|NA|NA|TRBV6-5
TGTGCCTGCAAAGTACAGGTCTCTGGAAACACCATATATTTT
CACKVQVSGNTIYF
>TRBJ2-2|few|NA|TRBV7-3
TGTGCCAGCAGCCCACAGGTTCGGGGGACCGGGGAGCTGTTTTTT
CASSPQVRGTGELFF
>TRBJ2-1|NA|NA|TRBV7-2
TGTGCCAGCAGCTTGGGGAGCTCCTACAATGAGCAGTTCTTC
CASSLGSSYNEQFF
>TRBJ2-2|NA|TRBD2|TRBV29-1
TGCAGCGCCCGACTAGCGGGAGAAATCGGGGAGCTGTTTTTT
CSARLAGEIGELFF
>TRBJ1-2|NA|NA|TRBV18
TGTGCCAGCTCACCAGAGGGGTATGGCTACACCTTC
CASSPEGYGYTF
>TRBJ1-4|NA|NA|TRBV19
TGTGTTCCGGACGCCGGTAAGGAAAAACTGTTTTTT
CVPDAGKEKLFF
>TRBJ2-7|NA|NA|TRBV21-1
TGTGCCAGCATCTATTGGACAGGGAACGAGCAGTACTTC
CASIYWTGNEQYF
>TRBJ2-7|NA|NA|TRBV15
TGTGCCACCCAACAGTTCTCGGGTTCCTACGAGCAGTACTTC
CATQQFSGSYEQYF
>TRBJ2-3|NA|TRBD2|TRBV2
TGTGCCAGCAGTGACCCGGGAGGGTCAGATACGCAGTATTTT
CASSDPGGSDTQYF